Each of the 26 T cell receptor beta chains below was sequenced from the same sample in a study of regulatory T cells in long-lasting Graves disease. Time point defined: persistent/refractory GD, antithyroid drugs over 5 years with positive TRAb. TCR sequences were obtained from RNA taken from PBMCs. With iRepertoire HTBI primers and Arm-PCR of CDR3 regions, TCR beta libraries were built. MiXCR, applied by TCRdb to the multiplex PCR reads, yields one record per CDR3 protein. This sample carries 300,000 to 500,000 distinct CDR3 sequences, under 25% of them seen once, and the ten largest clones take less than 25%. The material sequenced was peripheral blood mononuclear cells (PBMCs), taken when the disease was refractory, from a patient treated with antithyroid drugs. These receptors all stem from a female donor with Graves disease.

This clonotype was found many times. The chain joins TRBV27 to TRBJ1-2; possible D gene TRBD1, 5 bases. V dropped 0 bases and J dropped 4 bases, with 12 bases sitting between them. The CDR3 is 15 residues long. Germline CDR1 MNHEY, CDR2 SMNVEV (reference sequence). CDR3 amino acids: CASSLSGRVFYGYTF. The CDR3 nucleotides are TGTGCCAGCAGTTTATCGGGCAGGGTATTCTATGGCTACACCTTC.

This clonotype was picked up a small number of times. This rearrangement joins TRBV10-3 to TRBJ1-4; no definite D call. Per germline, CDR1 ENHRY and CDR2 SYGVKD. The germline V and J ends were trimmed by 0 bases and 6 bases, with 5 bases remaining between them. This CDR3 has 13 residues. The DNA for the CDR3 is TGTGCCATCAGTGAGTCGTCTGATGAAAAACTGTTTTTT. Its protein is CAISESSDEKLFF.

This clonotype appeared many times. The CDR3 DNA follows: TGCAGCGCTCCCTCGACAGGGAGGGAGACCCAGTACTTC. Protein product: CSAPSTGRETQYF. The J gene is TRBJ2-5, the V gene TRBV29-1; perhaps TRBD1 as D (7 bases). Germline V gene data show CDR1 as SQVTM and CDR2 as ANQGSEA. This CDR3 has 13 amino acids. Trimming left V 7 bases short and J 5 bases short, with 17 bases between. Full variable domain (outside the CDR3, taken from reference TRBV29-1 and TRBJ2-5): SAVISQKPSRDICQRGTSLTIQCQVDSQVTMMFWYRQQPGQSLTLIATANQGSEATYESGFVIDKFPISRPNLTFSTLTVSNMSPEDSSIYLCSAPSTGRETQYFGPGTRLLVL.

This clonotype has a handful of counts. This chain joins TRBV6-1 and TRBJ2-4; the match to TRBD2 covers 7 bases. The CDR3 has 15 residues. J gave up 0 bases and V 7 bases, and 6 bases lay outside the gene matches. Germline values: CDR1 MNHNS, CDR2 SASEGT. This CDR3 reads CASTDPSGAKNIQYF. The CDR3 DNA reads TGTGCCAGCACCGACCCTAGCGGAGCCAAAAACATTCAGTACTTC.

This chain connects TRBV2 to TRBJ2-1, with TRBD2 matching 9 bases. Germline V gives CDR1 SNHLY, CDR2 FYNNEI. The CDR3 is made up of 15 amino acids. V lost 1 base and J lost 5; bases outside the gene matches: 3. CDR3 sequence (DNA): TGTGCCAGCAGTGAAGTAAGCGGGAGGCACAATGAGCAGTTCTTC. Translation: CASSEVSGRHNEQFF.

This clonotype was picked up many times. The chain joins TRBV7-9 to TRBJ2-5; maybe TRBD1 (7 bases). Germline CDR1 reads SEHNR; CDR2 reads FQNEAQ (reference sequence). V dropped 7 bases and J dropped 3 bases, with 15 bases sitting between them. This CDR3 spans 14 amino acids. In DNA form, the CDR3 reads TGTGCCAGCACCGGAGGGGGCAGGGAAGAGACCCAGTACTTC. It encodes CASTGGGREETQYF.

This clonotype was observed a handful of times. CDR3 amino acids: CASSPRTGAQETQYF. The DNA for the CDR3 is TGTGCCAGCAGCCCACGGACAGGGGCTCAAGAGACCCAGTACTTC. This rearrangement joins TRBV14 to TRBJ2-5, with 9 bases lining up with TRBD1. From germline, CDR1 is SGHDN and CDR2 FVKESK. V was pared by 4 bases and J by 2 bases, with 5 bases of the junction left unmatched. CDR3 length: 15 amino acids. Complete variable domain (other parts from reference TRBV14 and TRBJ2-5): EAGVTQFPSHSVIEKGQTVTLRCDPISGHDNLYWYRRVMGKEIKFLLHFVKESKQDESGMPNNRFLAERTGGTYSTLKVQPAELEDSGVYFCASSPRTGAQETQYFGPGTRLLVL.

This clonotype was found a few times. The chain joins TRBV24-1 to TRBJ2-1; TRBD2 might be the D (6 bases). V was clipped by 7 bases and J by 2 bases, with 23 bases between them. CDR1 is KGHDR, CDR2 SFDVKD, per germline. The CDR3 sequence is 18 residues long. In DNA, the CDR3 is TGTGCCACCAGCGAATCCTCCCTCGGAGGGAGACCCTACAATGAGCAGTTCTTC. Translating it yields CATSESSLGGRPYNEQFF.

This clonotype was observed at least ten times. The rearrangement uses TRBV12-3 or TRBV12-4 and TRBJ1-5; 7 bases are a match to TRBD1. V shed 3 bases and J 6 bases; nucleotides not matched to a gene: 5. This CDR3 region has 14 residues. The CDR3 bases are TGTGCCAGCAGTTTTGGTAGGGGGCCTCAGCCCCAGCATTTT. Protein sequence: CASSFGRGPQPQHF.

Ten or more counts support this clonotype. The rearrangement uses TRBV28 and TRBJ2-2, with TRBD2 matching 10 bases. Per germline, CDR1 MDHEN and CDR2 SYDVKM. The V segment lost 4 bases and the J segment 1 base; nucleotides outside the gene matches: 6. The length of the CDR3 is 17 residues. Written as DNA, the CDR3 is TGTGCCAGCAGTTCCCCGCGGACTAGCGGGAACACCGGGGAGCTGTTTTTT. It codes for CASSSPRTSGNTGELFF.

In its sample, this clonotype was seen many times. The chain has TRBV2 and TRBJ1-4; D unclear. Germline-derived CDR1 and CDR2 are SNHLY and FYNNEI. This CDR3 region has 12 residues. V was clipped by 5 bases and J by 5 bases, with 6 bases between them. In DNA form, the CDR3 reads TGTGCCAGCAGTCGTCGAAATGAAAAACTGTTTTTT. Translation gives CASSRRNEKLFF.

CDR3 sequence reads: CASSQMGQGGGELFF. Here the CDR3 DNA reads TGTGCCAGCAGCCAAATGGGACAGGGTGGCGGGGAGCTGTTTTTT. This chain connects TRBV7-6 to TRBJ2-2; TRBD1 matches 9 bases. The CDR3 covers 15 residues. The germline gives CDR1 SGHVS, CDR2 FNYEAQ. The V segment lost 5 bases and the J segment 7 bases; nucleotides outside the gene matches: 8. Drawing the rest from reference TRBV7-6 and TRBJ2-2, the complete variable domain is GAGVSQSPRYKVTKRGQDVALRCDPISGHVSLYWYRQALGQGPEFLTYFNYEAQQDKSGLPNDRFSAERPEGSISTLTIQRTEQRDSAMYRCASSQMGQGGGELFFGEGSRLTVL.

This clonotype appeared many times. The CDR3 region has the DNA TGTGCCAGCAGTCGGACAGGGACTAATGAAAAACTGTTTTTT. Its translation is CASSRTGTNEKLFF. The chain is built from TRBV28 and TRBJ1-4; 8 positions match TRBD1. CDR1 is MDHEN and CDR2 is SYDVKM in the germline V gene. This CDR3 has 14 residues. The ends lost 5 bases at V and 2 bases at J; junction bases unmatched: 1.

This clonotype was seen a handful of times. This rearrangement joins TRBV9 to TRBJ2-4; a weak D match, TRBD2 (6 bases). CDR3 size: 15 residues. Trimming cost V 4 bases and J 12 bases, with 23 bases left between them. CDR1 is SGDLS and CDR2 is YYNGEE in the germline V gene. The chain's CDR3 is CASSPGLPIPPPQYF. For the CDR3, the DNA is TGTGCCAGCAGCCCGGGACTTCCCATACCCCCTCCTCAGTACTTC.

The chain has TRBV19 and TRBJ2-7, with TRBD1 identical over 8 bases. The CDR3 loop spans 13 amino acids. V trimming: 5 bases; J trimming: 3 bases; junction bases outside the gene matches: 3. From germline, CDR1 is LNHDA and CDR2 SQIVND (reference sequence). CDR3 sequence: CASSETGGYEQYF. The CDR3 DNA is TGTGCCAGTAGTGAAACAGGGGGCTACGAGCAGTACTTC.

This clonotype was detected a few times. The CDR3 loop reads CASSWGWGGVNTEAFF. In DNA, the CDR3 is TGCGCCAGCAGCTGGGGCTGGGGCGGGGTGAACACTGAAGCTTTCTTT. This chain uses TRBV5-1 with TRBJ1-1, with D perhaps TRBD1 (5 bases). V was shortened by 3 bases and J by 0 bases, with 15 bases between the two germline ends. The germline V gene encodes CDR1 SGHRS and CDR2 YFSETQ. The CDR3 is 16 amino acids.

This clonotype was seen many times. The chain joins TRBV10-3 to TRBJ1-5; TRBD1 agrees at 8 bases. The CDR3 extends over 13 amino acids. Looked up from germline, CDR1 is ENHRY and CDR2 is SYGVKD. Unmatched junction bases numbered 2, after V lost 6 bases and J lost 4 bases. The CDR3 nucleotides are TGTGCCATCAGGGACAGGGAAAATCAGCCCCAGCATTTT. It codes for CAIRDRENQPQHF.

This clonotype was counted ten times or more. V usage is TRBV6-5 and J usage is TRBJ2-7, with D perhaps assigned TRBD1 or TRBD2 (5 bases each). Germline CDR1 reads MNHEY; CDR2 reads SVGAGI. The CDR3 is 12 amino acids. Between the trimmed V and J ends, which lost 4 bases and 6 bases, there was a span of 10 bases. For the CDR3, the DNA is TGTGCCAGCAGTTTCCGGGGCCGCGAGCAGTACTTC. It codes for CASSFRGREQYF.

This clonotype has just a few counts. V and J are TRBV18 and TRBJ2-7; D call uncertain. The CDR3 is made up of 14 amino acids. Germline assignment: CDR1 KGHSH and CDR2 LQKENI. V lost 2 bases to trimming and J lost 3 bases, with 11 bases between them. CDR3 sequence reads: CASSPRQESYEQYF. In DNA form, the CDR3 reads TGTGCCAGCTCACCAAGGCAGGAGAGCTACGAGCAGTACTTC.

Of note for this clonotype: Just one base apart from a much larger clone, this may be a read error. The V and J genes are TRBV28 and TRBJ2-5; perhaps TRBD2 as D (5 bases). Looked up from germline, CDR1 is MDHEN and CDR2 is SYDVKM. V dropped 6 bases and J dropped 3 bases, with 11 bases sitting between them. This CDR3 contains 13 residues. The CDR3 bases are TGTGCCAGCAGGGAGGCAGTAAAAGAGACCCAGTACTTC. Amino acid sequence: CASREAVKETQYF.

To note about this clonotype: The CDR3 does not close with the conserved phenylalanine or tryptophan, likely indicating a read error. The J gene is TRBJ2-5, the V gene TRBV14; 8 bases are a match to TRBD1. V lost 4 bases, J lost 5 bases, and 9 bases stayed unmatched. Germline V lookup: CDR1 SGHDN, CDR2 FVKESK. The CDR3 loop spans 15 amino acids. CDR3 DNA: TGTGCCAGCAGCCGTGTTGGGACAGGCGGGGAGACCCAGTACCTC. Its translation is CASSRVGTGGETQYL.

A few counts support this clonotype. The chain recombines TRBV14 with TRBJ2-7; D uncertain. Trimming pared 3 bases from V and 7 bases from J, leaving 7 bases between. The CDR3 totals 11 residues. The germline CDR1 and CDR2 sequences are SGHDN and FVKESK. The CDR3 region is CASSHTWEQYF. The CDR3 DNA is TGTGCCAGCAGCCATACCTGGGAGCAGTACTTC. The full variable domain, completed using reference TRBV14 and TRBJ2-7, is EAGVTQFPSHSVIEKGQTVTLRCDPISGHDNLYWYRRVMGKEIKFLLHFVKESKQDESGMPNNRFLAERTGGTYSTLKVQPAELEDSGVYFCASSHTWEQYFGPGTRLTVT.

The chain has TRBV20-1 and TRBJ2-7, with TRBD2 matching over 14 bases. This CDR3 comprises 16 residues. V was pared by 7 bases and J by 1 base, with 9 bases of the junction left unmatched. Germline V gene data show CDR1 as DFQATT and CDR2 as SNEGSKA (reference sequence). CDR3: CSVPTSGRGGSYEQYF. Written as DNA, the CDR3 is TGCAGTGTCCCGACTAGCGGGAGGGGGGGTTCCTACGAGCAGTACTTC.

This sequence joins TRBV5-6 and TRBJ1-5; tentatively, D is TRBD1 (6 bases). The CDR3 contains 15 residues. V was trimmed by 3 bases and J by 2 bases, leaving 12 bases between them. The germline V gene encodes CDR1 SGHDT and CDR2 YYEEEE. The CDR3 region has the DNA TGTGCCAGCAGCTCCCGGGACACCGGCAATCAGCCCCAGCATTTT. Its protein is CASSSRDTGNQPQHF.

Ten or more counts support this clonotype. V usage is TRBV12-5 and J usage is TRBJ2-7; the match to TRBD2 covers 10 bases. Trimming at V came to 4 bases and at J to 3 bases, leaving 3 bases not matched to a gene. This CDR3 contains 14 residues. Germline CDR1 reads LGHNT; CDR2 reads FRNRAP. CDR3 loop: CASGSLAGVYEQYF. DNA of the CDR3: TGTGCTAGTGGTTCGCTAGCGGGAGTCTACGAGCAGTACTTC.

V gene TRBV7-9 combines with J gene TRBJ2-2; 8 bases align to TRBD1. The CDR3 loop spans 17 amino acids. Germline lookup yields CDR1 SEHNR and CDR2 FQNEAQ (reference sequence). With 5 bases clipped from V and 1 base from J, the junction kept 9 bases outside the gene matches. CDR3 protein: CASSPTTGGRNTGELFF. CDR3 nucleotide sequence: TGTGCCAGCAGCCCAACCACAGGGGGTAGGAACACCGGGGAGCTGTTTTTT.